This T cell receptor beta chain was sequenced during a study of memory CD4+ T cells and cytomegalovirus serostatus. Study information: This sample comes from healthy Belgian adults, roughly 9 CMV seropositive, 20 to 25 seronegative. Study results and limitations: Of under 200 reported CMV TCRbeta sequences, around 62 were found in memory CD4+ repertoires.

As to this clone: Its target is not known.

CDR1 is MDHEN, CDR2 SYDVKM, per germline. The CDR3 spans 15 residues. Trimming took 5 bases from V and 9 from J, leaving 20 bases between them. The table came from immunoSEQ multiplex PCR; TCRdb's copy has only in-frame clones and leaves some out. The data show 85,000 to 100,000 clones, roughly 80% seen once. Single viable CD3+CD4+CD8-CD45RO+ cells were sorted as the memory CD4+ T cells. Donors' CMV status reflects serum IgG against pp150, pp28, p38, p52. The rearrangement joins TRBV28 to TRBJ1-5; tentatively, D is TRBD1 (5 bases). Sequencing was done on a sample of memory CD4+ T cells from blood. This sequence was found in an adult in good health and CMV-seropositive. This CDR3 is CASSLPGLHEGPQHF. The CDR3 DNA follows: TGTGCCAGCAGTCTCCCGGGACTCCACGAAGGGCCCCAGCATTTT.